The T cell receptor (beta chain) described here comes from a study of CD4+ T cells in melanoma. Study results and caveats: Neoantigen-specific CD4+ T cells in melanoma reportedly had diverse differentiation states. CD8+ T cell, macrophage and B cell function reportedly correlated with neoantigen-specific CD4+ T cells.

Sequencing used immunoSEQ multiplex PCR; TCRdb keeps in-frame clones, though not all of them. The sample contains around 50,000 clones, 89% of which appear only once. Germline V gene lookup returns CDR1 WNHNN and CDR2 SYGVQD (reference sequence). CDR3 length equals 14 residues. Trimming cost V 2 bases and J 7 bases, with 12 bases left between them. Note on this clone: The antigen remains undetermined.

The sample taken for sequencing was peripheral blood. The chain couples TRBV10-1 to TRBJ2-1, with D maybe TRBD2 (7 bases). The receptor's source is a human donor with melanoma. The CDR3 region is CASSEGGGLNEQFF. Here the CDR3 DNA reads TGCGCCAGCAGTGAGGGCGGGGGCCTGAATGAGCAGTTCTTC.